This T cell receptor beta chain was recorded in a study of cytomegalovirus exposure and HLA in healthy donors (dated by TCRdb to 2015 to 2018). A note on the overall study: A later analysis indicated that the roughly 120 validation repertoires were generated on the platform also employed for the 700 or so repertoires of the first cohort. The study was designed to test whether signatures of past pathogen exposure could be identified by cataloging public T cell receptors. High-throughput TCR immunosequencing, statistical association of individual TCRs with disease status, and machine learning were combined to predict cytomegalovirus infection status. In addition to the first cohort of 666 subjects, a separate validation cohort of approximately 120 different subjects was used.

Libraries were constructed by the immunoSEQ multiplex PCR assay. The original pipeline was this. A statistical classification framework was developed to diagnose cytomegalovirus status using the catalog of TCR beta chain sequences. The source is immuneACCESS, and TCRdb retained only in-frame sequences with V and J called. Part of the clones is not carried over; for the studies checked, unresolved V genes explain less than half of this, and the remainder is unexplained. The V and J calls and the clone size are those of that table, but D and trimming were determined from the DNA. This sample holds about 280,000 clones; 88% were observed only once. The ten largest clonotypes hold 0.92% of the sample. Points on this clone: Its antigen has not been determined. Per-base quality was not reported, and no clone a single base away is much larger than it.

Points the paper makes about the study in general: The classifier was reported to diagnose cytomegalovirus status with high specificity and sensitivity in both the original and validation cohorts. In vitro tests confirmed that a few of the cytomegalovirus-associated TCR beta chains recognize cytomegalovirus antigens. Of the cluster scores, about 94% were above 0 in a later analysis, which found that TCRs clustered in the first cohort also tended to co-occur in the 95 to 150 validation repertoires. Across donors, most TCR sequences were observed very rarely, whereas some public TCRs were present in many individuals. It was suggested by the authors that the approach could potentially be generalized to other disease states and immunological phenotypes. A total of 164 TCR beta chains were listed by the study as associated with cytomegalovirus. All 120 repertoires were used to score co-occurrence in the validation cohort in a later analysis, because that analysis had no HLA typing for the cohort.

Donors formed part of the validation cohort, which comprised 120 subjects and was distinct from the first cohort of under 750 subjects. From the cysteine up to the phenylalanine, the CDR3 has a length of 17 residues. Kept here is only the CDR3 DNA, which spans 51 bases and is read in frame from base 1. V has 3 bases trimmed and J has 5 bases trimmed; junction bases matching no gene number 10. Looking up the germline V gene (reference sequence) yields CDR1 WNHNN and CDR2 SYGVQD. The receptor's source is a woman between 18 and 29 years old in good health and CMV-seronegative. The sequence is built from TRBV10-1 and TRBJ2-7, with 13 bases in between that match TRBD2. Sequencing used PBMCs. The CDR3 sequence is CASSDFRTSGRADEQYF. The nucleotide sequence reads TGCGCCAGCAGTGATTTTCGGACTAGCGGGAGAGCCGACGAGCAGTACTTC.